The sequence of this T cell receptor (beta chain) was determined in a study of shared clonotypes between healthy human individuals. This clone has just a few counts. This CDR3 is 15 amino acids long. Germline V CDR1 and CDR2: LNHDA, SQIVND (reference sequence). The J segment lost 7 bases and the V segment lost 3 bases, leaving 7 bases of the junction unmatched. TCRdb keeps only in-frame clones here, not all; method: immunoSEQ multiplex PCR. The sample has roughly 1 million clones; 60% to 80% are singletons. The sample taken for sequencing was memory CD4+ T cells sorted from blood. The subset: CD45RA-negative fraction. The TCR sequence derives from a young man in good health. This chain uses TRBV19 with TRBJ1-1; TRBD1 agrees at 11 bases. CDR3: CASSMGTGGKLEAFF. CDR3 coding DNA: TGTGCCAGTAGTATGGGGACAGGGGGAAAACTTGAAGCTTTCTTT.